A selection of T cell receptor beta chains follows, all from one sample in a study of T-cell reconstitution after alpha-beta-depleted transplantation in children. TCRdb fed the PCR reads into MiXCR, producing one record per CDR3 protein. The repertoire holds some 300,000 distinct CDR3 sequences, just over 7.5% seen once, with 9.1% in the top ten. The source material was peripheral blood, sampled 360 days after TCRalphabeta/CD19-depleted stem cell transplant. The receptors originated from a female patient under 10 years old who had a stem cell transplant for Fanconi anemia, so the T cells may come from the graft donor. The CDR3 runs from the conserved cysteine through the conserved F or W. Fields, in order: V gene, J gene, D gene, clone size, CDR3 protein, CDR3 DNA. D genes are given only for firm matches. For some rows the clone size is stated as once, few or many, or as a class when expanded; others skip it.

>TRBV5-1|TRBJ1-2|TRBD1|many
CASSWDSRGYGYTF
TGCGCCAGCAGCTGGGACAGTAGGGGCTATGGCTACACCTTC
>TRBV7-2|TRBJ2-1|TRBD1|many
CASSLGQGRSNEQFF
TGTGCCAGCAGCTTAGGACAGGGTAGGTCCAATGAGCAGTTCTTC
>TRBV5-5|TRBJ2-7|.|.
CASSFGQIPYEQYF
TGTGCCAGCAGCTTCGGACAGATACCCTACGAGCAGTACTTC
>TRBV7-2|TRBJ2-1|.|many
CASSLQTYEQFF
TGTGCCAGCAGCTTACAAACCTATGAGCAGTTCTTC
>TRBV6-1|TRBJ2-7|TRBD1|.
CASSETGGRYEQYF
TGTGCCAGCAGCGAAACAGGGGGCCGTTACGAGCAGTACTTC
>TRBV6-1|TRBJ2-3|.|few
CASSRMGVVDTQYF
TGTGCCAGCAGTAGAATGGGAGTGGTAGATACGCAGTATTTT
>TRBV12-3/TRBV12-4|TRBJ2-1|.|many
CASTPLEANEQFF
TGTGCCAGCACCCCTCTAGAAGCAAACGAGCAGTTCTTC
>TRBV7-3|TRBJ1-5|.|many
CASSIDSNQPQHF
TGTGCCAGCAGCATTGATAGCAATCAGCCCCAGCATTTT
>TRBV6-2/TRBV6-3|TRBJ1-1|TRBD1|many
CASSYGQGAIFF
TGTGCCAGCAGTTACGGGCAGGGGGCCATTTTCTTT
>TRBV6-5|TRBJ1-2|.|.
CASSYWGVGDTNYGYTF
TGTGCCAGCAGTTACTGGGGGGTAGGGGATACAAACTATGGCTACACCTTC
>TRBV6-5|TRBJ2-2|TRBD1|many
CASSYPRQGDTGELFF
TGTGCCAGCAGTTACCCGCGACAGGGGGACACCGGGGAGCTGTTTTTT
>TRBV7-9|TRBJ1-2|.|.
CASQPPKGLNYGYTF
TGTGCCAGTCAACCCCCTAAGGGACTTAACTATGGCTACACCTTC
>TRBV2|TRBJ2-2|.|.
CASSELPLTANTGELFF
TGTGCCAGCAGTGAATTGCCCCTAACAGCGAACACCGGGGAGCTGTTTTTT
>TRBV10-2|TRBJ2-1|TRBD2|.
CASSPTSGGHNEQFF
TGCGCCAGCAGTCCGACTAGCGGGGGGCACAATGAGCAGTTCTTC
>TRBV5-1|TRBJ2-7|.|many
CASSFSEGQQYF
TGCGCCAGCAGCTTTTCCGAAGGGCAGCAGTACTTC
>TRBV20-1|TRBJ2-1|TRBD2|many
CSARPTSGGYNEQFF
TGCAGTGCTAGACCTACTAGCGGGGGCTACAATGAGCAGTTCTTC
>TRBV12-3/TRBV12-4|TRBJ1-1|TRBD1|many
CASSGQGRTEAFF
TGTGCCAGCAGCGGACAGGGGAGGACTGAAGCTTTCTTT
>TRBV2|TRBJ1-6|.|.
CASSEAGPSNSPLHF
TGTGCCAGCAGTGAAGCGGGTCCGTCTAATTCACCCCTCCACTTT
>TRBV28|TRBJ2-7|TRBD2|many
CASSYYRTSGAYEQYF
TGTGCCAGCAGTTACTACCGGACTAGCGGGGCCTACGAGCAGTACTTC
>TRBV20-1|TRBJ1-2|TRBD1|many
CSARDAGQVYGYTF
TGCAGTGCTAGAGACGCGGGACAGGTCTATGGCTACACCTTC
>TRBV28|TRBJ1-2|.|many
CASSFSLQGYGYTF
TGTGCCAGCAGTTTTTCATTACAGGGATATGGCTACACCTTC
>TRBV30|TRBJ1-2|.|.
CAWTGNYGYTF
TGTGCCTGGACCGGGAACTATGGCTACACCTTC
>TRBV29-1|TRBJ1-1|TRBD1|few
CSARQGANTEAFF
TGCAGCGCGCGACAGGGGGCAAACACTGAAGCTTTCTTT
>TRBV4-2|TRBJ2-2|.|.
CARSPARVSNTGELFF
TGTGCCAGGAGCCCCGCTAGGGTATCGAACACCGGGGAGCTGTTTTTT
>TRBV2|TRBJ2-7|.|many
CASSVATSASEQYF
TGTGCCAGCAGTGTAGCGACTTCCGCTAGTGAGCAGTACTTC
>TRBV28|TRBJ1-5|.|.
CASSFLAGNQPQHF
TGTGCCAGCAGTTTCTTGGCAGGCAATCAGCCCCAGCATTTT
>TRBV7-8|TRBJ1-2|TRBD1|.
CASSSRQGNYGYTF
TGTGCCAGCAGCTCCCGACAGGGGAACTATGGCTACACCTTC
>TRBV12-5|TRBJ2-4|.|few
CASGLSTEKNIQYF
TGTGCTAGTGGTTTGTCAACAGAGAAAAACATTCAGTACTTC
>TRBV20-1|TRBJ1-2|.|many
CSAIATGWGLYGYTF
TGCAGTGCTATAGCCACCGGGTGGGGCCTCTATGGCTACACCTTC
>TRBV7-9|TRBJ2-3|TRBD2|.
CASRPRGGGSDTQYF
TGTGCCAGCCGTCCACGGGGGGGCGGATCAGATACGCAGTATTTT
>TRBV6-1|TRBJ1-5|TRBD1|many
CASSRGQGSNQPQHF
TGTGCCAGCAGTCGGGGACAGGGTAGCAATCAGCCCCAGCATTTT
>TRBV10-3|TRBJ2-5|.|many
CAISESTGEETQYF
TGTGCCATCAGTGAGTCGACGGGAGAAGAGACCCAGTACTTC
>TRBV5-1|TRBJ1-4|.|.
CASSPLQGATNEKLFF
TGCGCCAGCAGCCCCCTTCAGGGAGCCACTAATGAAAAACTGTTTTTT
>TRBV7-2|TRBJ1-3|.|few
CASSLRGGNKVYF
TGTGCCAGCAGCCTTAGAGGGGGAAACAAGGTATATTTT
>TRBV9|TRBJ2-7|.|many
CASSGVVDEQYF
TGTGCCAGCAGCGGGGTTGTAGACGAGCAGTACTTC
>TRBV12-3/TRBV12-4|TRBJ1-4|.|many
CASSFGTLEKLFF
TGTGCCAGCAGTTTCGGGACATTGGAAAAACTGTTTTTT
>TRBV6-1|TRBJ1-2|.|.
CASSEGPGANYGYTF
TGTGCCAGCAGTGAAGGCCCCGGTGCTAACTATGGCTACACCTTC
>TRBV28|TRBJ2-3|.|many
CASISHGLANPTSTDTQYF
TGTGCCAGCATCTCCCATGGGCTAGCAAATCCTACTAGCACAGATACGCAGTATTTT
>TRBV15|TRBJ1-4|.|.
CATSSGREGANEKLFF
TGTGCCACCAGCAGCGGACGCGAGGGGGCTAATGAAAAACTGTTTTTT
>TRBV20-1|TRBJ1-5|TRBD1|few
CSAREQGPNQPQHF
TGCAGTGCTAGGGAACAGGGGCCGAATCAGCCCCAGCATTTT
>TRBV7-3|TRBJ2-1|TRBD2|many
CASSLAGVNEQFF
TGTGCCAGCAGCTTAGCGGGAGTGAATGAGCAGTTCTTC
>TRBV20-1|TRBJ2-5|TRBD2|many
CSARSGAGGSETQYF
TGCAGTGCTAGATCCGGAGCGGGGGGGTCGGAGACCCAGTACTTC
>TRBV5-5|TRBJ2-6|.|many
CASSLPVSGANVLTF
TGTGCCAGCAGCCTCCCGGTATCCGGGGCCAACGTCCTGACTTTC